What follows is one T cell receptor (beta chain) and its context. What antigen it recognizes has not been identified. Per-base qualities were not stored, and no clone one base away is much larger. This entry comes from a study of blood T cell repertoires in COVID-19 (dated by TCRdb to between 2020 and 2021). Broadly, across the study: The collaborator samples originated in the United States, Italy and Spain and spanned the acute and convalescent phases of COVID-19. Samples were obtained from the ongoing ImmuneRACE study (first 160 participants) and from about 1,300 subjects provided by 6 global collaborators. Where available, HLA class I and class II types were taken from metadata supplied by the sample provider and were not determined by assay-based typing. The dataset comprised deeply sampled blood TCRbeta repertoires from subjects exposed to, actively infected with, or recovered from COVID-19. The repertoires were released in a freely available public database intended as a resource for research on the immune response to SARS-CoV-2. Nearly every sample came with metadata listing a de-identified subject ID, COVID-19 status, age in years and sex. The prospective study material was composed of cDNA or gDNA derived from T cells, B-cell-depleted T cells, or PBMCs.

On the study overall, not on this receptor specifically: The quantity of clinical and demographic metadata differed by source and by participant and was supplied without curation.

The immunoSEQ Assay, a bias-controlled multiplex PCR, was used to amplify TCRbeta CDR3 regions from genomic DNA. Turning to the authors' computational methods: Within the assay, amplification of reference gene primers was used to estimate how many nucleated cells each sample contained. Sequence reads were collapsed and filtered to measure the absolute abundance of every unique TCRbeta CDR3 rearrangement. For each sample, productive Simpson clonality was calculated by taking the square root of Simpson's diversity index across productive rearrangements. TCRdb stores this immuneACCESS table with in-frame sequences only. Part of the clones is absent; in the studies checked, under half of the shortfall reflects unresolved V genes, and no reason is known for the rest. That table furnishes V, J and clone size, whereas the DNA furnished D and trimming. Recorded for this sample are 25,000 to 35,000 clones; 92% of them occurred a single time. Of the sample, approximately 2.5% is held by the ten largest clones.

Collaborating institutions collected whole blood in K2EDTA tubes following their own protocols. Collaborator samples were shipped for TCRbeta analysis as frozen whole blood, isolated PBMCs, or DNA extracted from either sample type. Sequences SGHNT (CDR1) and YENEEA (CDR2) are obtained from the germline V gene. V is trimmed back by 5 bases and J by 9 bases, and the junction contains 8 bases that no gene match accounts for. From the cysteine up to the phenylalanine, the CDR3 has a length of 15 residues. The sequence is cut down to CDR3 DNA, 45 bases in frame from base 1. Recombination joined TRBV11-3 with TRBJ2-1; TRBD2 matches 12 bases in the middle. This sequence originates from a man aged 50 or older with active COVID-19. Sample: peripheral blood. The CDR3 protein: CASSPLAGGPGEQFF. The DNA sequence is TGTGCCAGCAGCCCCCTAGCGGGGGGGCCTGGTGAGCAGTTCTTC.